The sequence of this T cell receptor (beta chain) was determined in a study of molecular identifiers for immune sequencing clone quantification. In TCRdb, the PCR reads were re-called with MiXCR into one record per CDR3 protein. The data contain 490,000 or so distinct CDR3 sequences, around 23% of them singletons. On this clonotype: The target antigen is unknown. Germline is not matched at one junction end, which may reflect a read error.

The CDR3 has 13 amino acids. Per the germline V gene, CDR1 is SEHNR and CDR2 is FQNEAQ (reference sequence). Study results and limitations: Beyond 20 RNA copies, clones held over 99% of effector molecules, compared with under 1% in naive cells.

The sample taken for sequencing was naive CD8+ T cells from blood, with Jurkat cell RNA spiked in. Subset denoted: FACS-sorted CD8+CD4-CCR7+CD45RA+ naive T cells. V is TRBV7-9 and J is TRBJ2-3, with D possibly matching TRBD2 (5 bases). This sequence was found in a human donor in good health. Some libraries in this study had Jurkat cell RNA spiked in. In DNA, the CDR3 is TGCGCCAGCACCCTTAGCGACACAGATACGCAGTATTTT. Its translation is CASTLSDTDTQYF.